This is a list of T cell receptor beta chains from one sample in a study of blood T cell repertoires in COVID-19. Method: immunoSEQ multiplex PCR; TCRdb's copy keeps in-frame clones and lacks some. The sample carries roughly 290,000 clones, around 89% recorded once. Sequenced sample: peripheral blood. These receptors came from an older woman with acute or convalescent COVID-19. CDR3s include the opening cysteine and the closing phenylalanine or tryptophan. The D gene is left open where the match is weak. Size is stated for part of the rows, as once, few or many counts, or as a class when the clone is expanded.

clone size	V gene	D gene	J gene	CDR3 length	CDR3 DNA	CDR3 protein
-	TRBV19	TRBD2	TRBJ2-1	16	TGTGCCAGTAGTCCCCTAAGCGGGAGGGCCGGGAATGAGCAGTTCTTC	CASSPLSGRAGNEQFF
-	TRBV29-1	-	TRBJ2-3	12	TGCAGCGCCGATACAGACACAGATACGCAGTATTTT	CSADTDTDTQYF
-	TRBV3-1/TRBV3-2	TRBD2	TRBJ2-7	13	TGTGCCAGCAGCCAAGCCGGGAGCGGGGTGGGGTACTTC	CASSQAGSGVGYF
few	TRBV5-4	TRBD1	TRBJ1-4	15	TGTGCCAGCAGCTACGGACAGGGGAAAGATGAAAAACTGTTTTTT	CASSYGQGKDEKLFF
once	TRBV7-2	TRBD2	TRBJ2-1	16	TGTGCCAGCAGCGCGGACGGGACTAGCGGGAGGGTTGAGCAGTTCTTC	CASSADGTSGRVEQFF
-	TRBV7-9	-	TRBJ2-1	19	TGTGCCAGCAGCTTAAATCTCGGTCTTTCGGGGAACTCCTACAATGAGCAGTTCTTC	CASSLNLGLSGNSYNEQFF
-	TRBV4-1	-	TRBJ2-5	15	TGCGCCAGCAGCCAAGAAGGGCGGGTCCAAGAGACCCAGTACTTC	CASSQEGRVQETQYF
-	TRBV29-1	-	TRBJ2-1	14	TGCAGCGTTGAAGAGCGGAGGGACTACAATGAGCAGTTCTTC	CSVEERRDYNEQFF
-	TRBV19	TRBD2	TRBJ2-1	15	TGTGCCAGTAGTCCCCGGACTAGCGGGAGAAATGAGCAGTTCTTC	CASSPRTSGRNEQFF
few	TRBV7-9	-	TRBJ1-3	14	TGTGCCAGCAGCCGTACAGGGACTGGAAACACCATATATTTT	CASSRTGTGNTIYF
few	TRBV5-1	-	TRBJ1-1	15	TGCGCCAGCAGGTATCAAATACAGGGAGCCACTGAAGCTTTCTTT	CASRYQIQGATEAFF
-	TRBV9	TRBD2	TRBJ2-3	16	TGTGCCAGCAGCGCCCGCCTTGGACTAGCGTCGGATACGCAGTATTTT	CASSARLGLASDTQYF